These 26 T cell receptor beta chains originate from one sample sequenced in a study of blood T cell repertoires in COVID-19. Only in-frame clones appear in the TCRdb table, and some are missing; sequencing was by immunoSEQ multiplex PCR. The data show around 250,000 clones, with around 93% seen just once and 1% to 1.5% held by the top ten. The sample consisted of PBMCs or T cells enriched from blood (not recorded which). The source is a human donor in a cohort exposed to, infected with or recovered from COVID-19 (not recorded which). The donor label of this sample is uncertain.

The chain employs TRBV19 and TRBJ2-1, with TRBD1 as a possible D gene (6 bases). The germline CDR1 and CDR2 sequences are LNHDA and SQIVND (reference sequence). The CDR3 length is 13 residues. The V gene lost 9 bases and the J gene lost 3 bases, with 12 bases spanning the gap. CDR3 in amino acids: CASARGIYNEQFF. The CDR3 DNA sequence: TGTGCCAGCGCTAGGGGGATCTACAATGAGCAGTTCTTC. The variable domain in full, completed from reference TRBV19 and TRBJ2-1, reads DGGITQSPKYLFRKEGQNVTLSCEQNLNHDAMYWYRQDPGQGLRLIYYSQIVNDFQKGDIAEGYSVSREKKESFPLTVTSAQKNPTAFYLCASARGIYNEQFFGPGTRLTVL.

To note about this clone: Other DNA variants within this sample encode the same CDR3. The J gene is TRBJ2-5, the V gene TRBV18; 7 bases map to TRBD1. The J segment lost 3 bases and the V segment lost 2 bases, leaving 0 bases of the junction unmatched. There are 13 residues in the CDR3. Germline assignment: CDR1 KGHSH and CDR2 LQKENI. The CDR3 sequence: CASSPDREETQYF. CDR3 sequence (DNA): TGTGCCAGCTCACCAGACAGGGAAGAGACCCAGTACTTC.

The CDR3 is CASSTYSTGYTEAFF. The CDR3 region has the DNA TGTGCCAGCAGCACCTACTCGACAGGGTACACTGAAGCTTTCTTT. J is TRBJ1-1 and V is TRBV9; TRBD1 agrees at 7 bases. There are 15 residues in the CDR3. The V gene's germline CDR1 is SGDLS and CDR2 YYNGEE. Trimming removed 4 bases from V and 3 bases from J; junction bases left unmatched: 9.

This rearrangement joins TRBV7-9 to TRBJ1-5; D perhaps matches TRBD1 (5 bases). Germline-derived CDR1 and CDR2 are SEHNR and FQNEAQ (reference sequence). The CDR3 covers 13 residues. The V end was cut by 5 bases, the J end by 5 bases, with 10 bases between. The chain's CDR3 is CASSRGGDQPQHF. CDR3 in DNA: TGTGCCAGCAGCCGCGGAGGGGATCAGCCCCAGCATTTT.

This sequence joins TRBV7-9 and TRBJ2-2, with 7 nucleotides matching TRBD1. In germline, CDR1 is SEHNR, CDR2 FQNEAQ (reference sequence). With V trimmed by 4 bases and J by 5 bases, 13 bases remained unmatched. The CDR3 has 17 amino acids. As DNA, the CDR3 is TGTGCCAGCAGCTCGCCGGAACAGGGGTATGATACCGGGGAGCTGTTTTTT. Its protein product is CASSSPEQGYDTGELFF.

The rearrangement uses TRBV5-5 and TRBJ1-4, with 10 bases that match TRBD1. The CDR3 extends over 14 amino acids. Trimming at V came to 4 bases and at J to 8 bases, leaving 5 bases not matched to a gene. CDR1 SGHKS and CDR2 YYEKEE come from the germline V gene (reference sequence). This chain's CDR3 is CASSDPGQGEKLFF. Here the CDR3 DNA reads TGTGCCAGCAGCGATCCGGGACAGGGGGAAAAACTGTTTTTT. The whole variable domain, remainder taken from reference TRBV5-5 and TRBJ1-4, is DAGVTQSPTHLIKTRGQQVTLRCSPISGHKSVSWYQQVLGQGPQFIFQYYEKEERGRGNFPDRFSARQFPNYSSELNVNALLLGDSALYLCASSDPGQGEKLFFGSGTQLSVL.

The rearrangement uses TRBV4-3 and TRBJ2-5; TRBD1 matches at 7 bases. The V gene's germline CDR1 is LGHNA and CDR2 YSLEER. After removal of 3 bases from V and 8 bases from J, the junction contained 9 bases not matched to a gene. The CDR3 consists of 14 residues. CDR3 DNA sequence: TGCGCCAGCAGCCAGGACGGGACAGTGGGCACCCAGTACTTC. Translated, it gives CASSQDGTVGTQYF.

V is TRBV5-1 and J is TRBJ1-1, with TRBD1 as a possible D gene (5 bases). CDR1 and CDR2 (germline): SGHRS, YFSETQ. V was clipped by 6 bases and J by 0 bases, with 12 bases between them. There are 14 residues in the CDR3. The DNA of the CDR3 is TGCGCCAGCAAACGAAGGGACTTGAACACTGAAGCTTTCTTT. Translating it yields CASKRRDLNTEAFF.

The chain joins TRBV6-2 or TRBV6-3 to TRBJ2-7; a possible D gene is TRBD1 (6 bases). CDR1 is MNHEY and CDR2 is SVGEGT in the germline V gene. V was shortened by 5 bases and J by 7 bases, with 9 bases between the two germline ends. The CDR3 spans 11 residues. CDR3 amino acids: CASSTDREQYF. For the CDR3, the DNA is TGTGCCAGCAGTACCGACAGGGAGCAGTACTTC.

The chain combines TRBV3-1 (or the pseudogene TRBV3-2) with TRBJ2-7, with 10 bases fitting TRBD1. Per the germline V gene, CDR1 is LGHDT and CDR2 is YNNKEL (reference sequence). Trimming cost V 4 bases and J 3 bases; bases outside gene matches: 6. CDR3 length equals 15 residues. CDR3 sequence reads: CASSPWTGGGYEQYF. The CDR3, as DNA: TGTGCCAGCAGCCCCTGGACAGGGGGTGGCTACGAGCAGTACTTC.

This clone has ten or more counts. The chain combines TRBV28 with TRBJ2-7; 10 bases are a match to TRBD1. The CDR3 extends over 17 amino acids. The germline V gene encodes CDR1 MDHEN and CDR2 SYDVKM. V dropped 5 bases and J dropped 2; count of bases not matched to a gene: 12. CDR3: CASSLLRDRGETYEQYF. CDR3 nucleotide sequence: TGTGCCAGCAGTCTCCTCCGGGACAGGGGCGAAACCTACGAGCAGTACTTC.

The gene calls are TRBV5-1 and TRBJ1-2, with 9 bases lining up with TRBD1. Germline V lookup: CDR1 SGHRS, CDR2 YFSETQ. The CDR3 is made up of 15 amino acids. The V segment lost 3 bases and the J segment 3 bases; nucleotides outside the gene matches: 6. CDR3 sequence: CASSYEGQGYYGYTF. CDR3 DNA: TGCGCCAGCAGCTATGAAGGACAGGGGTACTATGGCTACACCTTC.

This sequence joins TRBV2 and TRBJ2-1; 13 bases align to TRBD2. This CDR3 is 17 amino acids long. In germline, CDR1 is SNHLY, CDR2 FYNNEI. Trimming at V came to 5 bases and at J to 4 bases, leaving 8 bases not matched to a gene. The CDR3 is CASSYSGLAGVYNEQFF. CDR3 nucleotides: TGTGCCAGCAGTTATTCTGGACTAGCGGGGGTATACAATGAGCAGTTCTTC. Using reference TRBV2 and TRBJ2-1 for the parts outside the CDR3, the full variable domain is EPEVTQTPSHQVTQMGQEVILRCVPISNHLYFYWYRQILGQKVEFLVSFYNNEISEKSEIFDDQFSVERPDGSNFTLKIRSTKLEDSAMYFCASSYSGLAGVYNEQFFGPGTRLTVL.

The chain employs TRBV4-2 and TRBJ2-3; 8 bases are a match to TRBD2. Germline-derived CDR1 and CDR2 are LGHNA and YNFKEQ. V shed 0 bases, J shed 4 bases, and the junction held 6 bases outside the gene matches. The CDR3 loop spans 16 amino acids. CDR3 region: CASSQEARGGPDTQYF. As DNA, the CDR3 is TGTGCCAGCAGCCAAGAAGCACGGGGGGGCCCAGATACGCAGTATTTT.

CDR3 sequence: CASKPNPNSKGYTF. The CDR3 DNA sequence: TGTGCCAGCAAGCCCAACCCTAACTCAAAGGGCTACACCTTC. The rearrangement joins TRBV27 to TRBJ1-2, with no clear D. Deletions cut 7 bases from V and 8 bases from J, with 20 bases between. Germline CDR1 and CDR2: MNHEY and SMNVEV (reference sequence). The CDR3 loop spans 14 amino acids.

V usage is TRBV30 and J usage is TRBJ2-7, with 7 bases identical to TRBD2. CDR3 length equals 16 residues. The germline V gene has CDR1 GTSNPN and CDR2 SVGIG (reference sequence). V trimming: 0 bases; J trimming: 2 bases; junction bases outside the gene matches: 10. DNA of the CDR3: TGTGCCTGGAGTGTAATGTGGGGGGGGACCGCCTACGAGCAGTACTTC. This sequence encodes CAWSVMWGGTAYEQYF.

This rearrangement joins TRBV6-2 or TRBV6-3 to TRBJ2-7, with TRBD2 matching over 7 bases. Looked up from germline, CDR1 is MNHEY and CDR2 is SVGEGT. This CDR3 has 16 residues. The V gene end was trimmed by 5 bases and the J gene end by 3 bases; junction bases not matched to a gene: 13. The CDR3: CASSPLRGSGNYEQYF. CDR3 bases: TGTGCCAGCAGTCCACTGCGGGGGTCCGGGAACTACGAGCAGTACTTC.

The chain links TRBV12-3 or TRBV12-4 to TRBJ1-1, with TRBD1 matching over 7 bases. V shed 1 base and J 10 bases; nucleotides not matched to a gene: 6. This CDR3 is 13 amino acids long. CDR3 amino acids: CASSLGVDRIAFF. The CDR3 coding sequence is TGTGCCAGCAGTTTAGGGGTGGACAGGATAGCTTTCTTT.

This clone was seen only a few times. The V call is TRBV20-1, the J call TRBJ2-3; D remains unclear. Germline V lookup: CDR1 DFQATT, CDR2 SNEGSKA (reference sequence). The CDR3 has 10 residues. Trimming cost V 5 bases and J 3 bases, with 3 bases left between them. The CDR3 bases are TGCAGTGCTTATACAGATACGCAGTATTTT. Its protein product is CSAYTDTQYF.

The chain couples TRBV6-1 to TRBJ1-6; D unresolved. The CDR3 is made up of 14 amino acids. From germline, CDR1 is MNHNS and CDR2 SASEGT. V lost 3 bases and J lost 8, with 11 bases in between. CDR3 coding DNA: TGTGCCAGCAGTGACCACTTCAATGATTCACCCCTCCACTTT. Encoded protein: CASSDHFNDSPLHF.

The chain couples TRBV11-2 to TRBJ1-1; D gene uncertain. CDR3 size: 16 residues. V dropped 4 bases and J dropped 2 bases, with 17 bases sitting between them. Per germline, CDR1 SGHAT and CDR2 FQNNGV. CDR3 in DNA: TGTGCCAGCAGCTCGCCGACTAGTGGGCGAAACACTGAAGCTTTCTTT. It translates to CASSSPTSGRNTEAFF.

The rearrangement joins TRBV25-1 to TRBJ2-3, with a weak D call TRBD1 (5 bases). Germline V gene data show CDR1 as MGHDK and CDR2 as SYGVNS. The CDR3 extends over 14 amino acids. The germline V and J ends were trimmed by 2 bases and 4 bases, with 10 bases remaining between them. CDR3 DNA: TGTGCCAGCAGTGAAAACCAGGGCGCAGATACGCAGTATTTT. Translation: CASSENQGADTQYF. The entire variable domain, with the rest obtained from reference TRBV25-1 and TRBJ2-3, is as follows: EADIYQTPRYLVIGTGKKITLECSQTMGHDKMYWYQQDPGMELHLIHYSYGVNSTEKGDLSSESTVSRIRTEHFPLTLESARPSHTSQYLCASSENQGADTQYFGPGTRLTVL.

V usage is TRBV27 and J usage is TRBJ2-3; possible D gene TRBD1, 5 bases. The germline V gene has CDR1 MNHEY and CDR2 SMNVEV (reference sequence). Trimming stripped 5 bases from V and 4 bases from J, with 10 bases between. The CDR3 runs 13 residues. CDR3 amino acids: CASSLQGPDTQYF. The CDR3, as DNA: TGTGCCAGCAGTCTTCAGGGCCCAGATACGCAGTATTTT.

This clone was recorded a few times. The chain recombines TRBV6-5 with TRBJ1-3, with D hard to call. Trimming stripped 6 bases from V and 0 bases from J, with 12 bases between. The CDR3 runs 15 residues. In germline, CDR1 is MNHEY, CDR2 SVGAGI. In DNA form, the CDR3 reads TGTGCCAGCAGCAACCGCGCCACCTCTGGAAACACCATATATTTT. As protein: CASSNRATSGNTIYF.

The V call is TRBV30, the J call TRBJ2-7; a weak D match, TRBD2 (5 bases). Germline CDR1 and CDR2: GTSNPN and SVGIG (reference sequence). The CDR3 consists of 12 residues. V lost 3 bases to trimming and J lost 5 bases, with 11 bases between them. Here the CDR3 reads CAWRPSLNEQYF. The CDR3 DNA reads as TGTGCCTGGAGGCCTAGCCTTAACGAGCAGTACTTC. Combining the CDR3 with reference TRBV30 and TRBJ2-7 gives the whole variable domain SQTIHQWPATLVQPVGSPLSLECTVEGTSNPNLYWYRQAAGRGLQLLFYSVGIGQISSEVPQNLSASRPQDRQFILSSKKLLLSDSGFYLCAWRPSLNEQYFGPGTRLTVT.

The V gene is TRBV29-1, the J gene TRBJ2-7; 9 bases map to TRBD2. Germline V gene lookup returns CDR1 SQVTM and CDR2 ANQGSEA. V lost 4 bases and J lost 3; bases outside the gene matches: 7. CDR3 size: 14 residues. DNA for the CDR3: TGCAGCGTTGGGGCTAGCGGGGACAGCTACGAGCAGTACTTC. This gives the protein CSVGASGDSYEQYF.